The subject of this entry is one T cell receptor (beta chain). Antigen specificity is unknown. The sample belongs to a study of CXCR3-negative and CXCR3-positive naive CD8 T cells. UMI-tagged TRB cDNA libraries were built via 5' RACE. Reanalyzing the 5' RACE reads, TCRdb keeps one entry per CDR3 protein, without DNA. Its clone listing holds some 100,000 distinct CDR3 sequences. The CDR3 extends over 15 amino acids. In germline, CDR1 is MDHEN, CDR2 SYDVKM. Overall study results and limits: Naive CXCR3-positive cells had TRB CDR3s more hydrophobic than those of CXCR3-negative naive cells.

Source material: naive CXCR3+ CD8+ T cells from blood. Subset defined: CD45RO-CCR7+CD27+CD95- naive CD8+ T cells expressing CXCR3 (TNR3+). The TCR sequence derives from a human donor in good health. Some clones in this sample may be carry-over from other donors' samples. The chain has TRBV28 and TRBJ2-1; the TCRdb D gene call, TRBD1, has no DNA to confirm it. CDR3 amino acids: CANSSRPGGWDEQFF.